Included here is one T cell receptor (beta chain) sequence, with context. Libraries were prepared by immunoSEQ multiplex PCR; TCRdb keeps only in-frame clonotypes and omits some of them. The data contain 68,000 or so clones, more than 65% of them seen just once; the ten biggest clones take up around 9.4%. This sample is part of a study of blood T cell repertoires in COVID-19. Whole-study context: The United States, Italy and Spain were the sources of the acute and convalescent COVID-19 samples.

This TCR was sampled from a woman between 45 and 65 years old with acute or convalescent COVID-19. Sequenced: peripheral blood.

The DNA for the CDR3 is TGCGCCAGCAGCTTGGTCTCCTCTGAGGAGACCCAGTACTTC. Its protein is CASSLVSSEETQYF. The V gene is TRBV5-1, the J gene TRBJ2-5; D is unresolved. V was pared by 0 bases and J by 5 bases, with 11 bases between. In germline, CDR1 is SGHRS, CDR2 YFSETQ. There are 14 residues in the CDR3.